This T cell receptor beta chain was identified in a study of technical replicates of blood from a few donors. Profiled with immunoSEQ multiplex PCR; TCRdb holds only in-frame clones, not every one. The data show 7,500 to 9,500 clones, with about nine tenths seen just once and 9.5% held by the top ten. The V and J ends lost 0 bases and 8 bases respectively, with 11 bases between them. CDR1 SGHRS and CDR2 YFSETQ come from the germline V gene. This CDR3 is built from 13 residues. Sequencing was done on a sample of PBMCs. The chain couples TRBV5-1 to TRBJ1-1; perhaps TRBD1 as D (6 bases). This sequence was found in a human donor in good health. CDR3 DNA sequence: TGCGCCAGCAGCTTGGCCTGGCAGGGGGAAGCTTTCTTT. Encoded protein: CASSLAWQGEAFF.